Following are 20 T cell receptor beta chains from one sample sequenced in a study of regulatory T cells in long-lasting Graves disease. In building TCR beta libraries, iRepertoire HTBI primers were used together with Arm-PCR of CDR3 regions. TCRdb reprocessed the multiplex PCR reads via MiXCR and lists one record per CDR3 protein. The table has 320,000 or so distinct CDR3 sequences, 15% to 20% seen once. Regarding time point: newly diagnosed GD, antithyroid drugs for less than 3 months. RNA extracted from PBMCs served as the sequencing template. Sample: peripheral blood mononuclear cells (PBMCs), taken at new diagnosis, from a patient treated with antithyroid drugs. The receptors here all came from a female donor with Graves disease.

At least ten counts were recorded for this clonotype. As DNA, the CDR3 is TGTGCCAGCAGCCCCCTCGGGTACTCCTACGAGCAGTACTTC. It translates to CASSPLGYSYEQYF. This chain joins TRBV5-5 and TRBJ2-7; no clear D gene. Germline V gene sequence: CDR1 SGHKS, CDR2 YYEKEE (reference sequence). The CDR3 loop spans 14 amino acids. The V end was cut by 4 bases, the J end by 0 bases, with 11 bases between.

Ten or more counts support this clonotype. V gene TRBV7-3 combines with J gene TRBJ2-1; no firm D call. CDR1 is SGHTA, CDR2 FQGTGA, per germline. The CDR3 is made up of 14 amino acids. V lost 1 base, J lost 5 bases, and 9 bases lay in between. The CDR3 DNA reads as TGTGCCAGCAGCTTAAGATATCCCGACAATGAGCAGTTCTTC. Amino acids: CASSLRYPDNEQFF.

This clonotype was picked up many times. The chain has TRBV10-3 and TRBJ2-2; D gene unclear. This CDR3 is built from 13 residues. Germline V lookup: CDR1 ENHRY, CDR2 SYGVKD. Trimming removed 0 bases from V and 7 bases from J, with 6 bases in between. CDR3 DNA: TGTGCCATCAGTGAGTCGGCTAGCGGGGAGCTGTTTTTT. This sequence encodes CAISESASGELFF.

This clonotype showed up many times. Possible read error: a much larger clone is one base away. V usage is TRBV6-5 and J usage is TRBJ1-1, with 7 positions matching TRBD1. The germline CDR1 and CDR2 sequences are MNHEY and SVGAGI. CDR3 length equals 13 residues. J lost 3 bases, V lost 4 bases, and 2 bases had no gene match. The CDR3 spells CASSSTGYTEAFF. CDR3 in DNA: TGTGCCAGCAGTTCGACAGGGTACACTGAAGCTTTCTTT.

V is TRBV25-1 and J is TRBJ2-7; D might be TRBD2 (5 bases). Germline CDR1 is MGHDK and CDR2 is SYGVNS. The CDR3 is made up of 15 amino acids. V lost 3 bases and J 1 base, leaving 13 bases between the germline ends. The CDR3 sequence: CASSDRASRSYEQYF. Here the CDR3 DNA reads TGTGCCAGCAGTGATCGGGCTAGCCGTTCCTACGAGCAGTACTTC.

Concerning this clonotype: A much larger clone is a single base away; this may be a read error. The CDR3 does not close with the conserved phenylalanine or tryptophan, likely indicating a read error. CDR3 DNA: TGTGCCAGCAGTTTTACTAGCGGGAGGAGGAGGGAGCAGTACCTC. Encoded protein: CASSFTSGRRREQYL. The V and J genes are TRBV6-2 or TRBV6-3 and TRBJ2-7; 12 nucleotides line up with TRBD2. This CDR3 comprises 15 residues. Germline V lookup: CDR1 MNHEY, CDR2 SVGEGT. J was trimmed by 7 bases and V by 4 bases; bases with no gene match: 8.

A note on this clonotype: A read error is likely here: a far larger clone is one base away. In DNA form, the CDR3 reads TGTGCCAGCAGGCCGAGTGGGACTAGCTACGAGCAGTTCTTC. Residues: CASRPSGTSYEQFF. The V call is TRBV12-3 or TRBV12-4, the J call TRBJ2-1; 9 positions match TRBD2. The CDR3 has 14 amino acids. V lost 6 bases to trimming and J lost 10 bases; unmatched junction nucleotides: 10.

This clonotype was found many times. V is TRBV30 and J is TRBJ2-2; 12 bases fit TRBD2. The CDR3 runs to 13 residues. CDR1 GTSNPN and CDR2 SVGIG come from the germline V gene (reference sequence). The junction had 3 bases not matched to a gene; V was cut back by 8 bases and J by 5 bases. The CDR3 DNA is TGTGCCGGCGGGACTAGCGGGACCGGGGAGCTGTTTTTT. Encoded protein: CAGGTSGTGELFF.

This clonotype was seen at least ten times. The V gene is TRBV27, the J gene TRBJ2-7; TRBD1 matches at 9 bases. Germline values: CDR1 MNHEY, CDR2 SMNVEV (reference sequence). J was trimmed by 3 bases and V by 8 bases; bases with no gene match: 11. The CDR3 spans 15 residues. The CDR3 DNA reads TGTGCCAGCCGCCACGGGGACAGGGTGGTCTACGAGCAGTACTTC. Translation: CASRHGDRVVYEQYF.

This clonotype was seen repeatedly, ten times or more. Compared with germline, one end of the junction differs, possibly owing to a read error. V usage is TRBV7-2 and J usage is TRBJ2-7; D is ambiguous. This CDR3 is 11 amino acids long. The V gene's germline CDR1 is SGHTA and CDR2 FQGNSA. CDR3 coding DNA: TGTGCCAGCAGCTTGGCGAGACGACCCATCTTC. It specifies CASSLARRPIF. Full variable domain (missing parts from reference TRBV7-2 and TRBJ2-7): GAGVSQSPSNKVTEKGKDVELRCDPISGHTALYWYRQSLGQGLEFLIYFQGNSAPDKSGLPSDRFSAERTGGSVSTLTIQRTQQEDSAVYLCASSLARRPIFGPGTRLTVT.

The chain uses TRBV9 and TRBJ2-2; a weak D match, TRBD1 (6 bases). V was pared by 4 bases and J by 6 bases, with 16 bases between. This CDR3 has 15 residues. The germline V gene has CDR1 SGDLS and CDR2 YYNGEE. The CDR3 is CASSPQGQDPGELFF. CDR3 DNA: TGTGCCAGCAGCCCCCAGGGGCAGGATCCCGGGGAGCTGTTTTTT. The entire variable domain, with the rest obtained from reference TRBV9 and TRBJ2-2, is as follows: DSGVTQTPKHLITATGQRVTLRCSPRSGDLSVYWYQQSLDQGLQFLIQYYNGEERAKGNILERFSAQQFPDLHSELNLSSLELGDSALYFCASSPQGQDPGELFFGEGSRLTVL.

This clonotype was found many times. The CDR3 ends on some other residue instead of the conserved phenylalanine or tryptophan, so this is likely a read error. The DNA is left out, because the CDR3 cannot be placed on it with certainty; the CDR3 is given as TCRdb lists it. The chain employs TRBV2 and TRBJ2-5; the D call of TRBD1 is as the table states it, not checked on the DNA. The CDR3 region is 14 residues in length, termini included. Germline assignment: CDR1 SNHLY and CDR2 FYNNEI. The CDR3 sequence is CASSGTGSGETRYV.

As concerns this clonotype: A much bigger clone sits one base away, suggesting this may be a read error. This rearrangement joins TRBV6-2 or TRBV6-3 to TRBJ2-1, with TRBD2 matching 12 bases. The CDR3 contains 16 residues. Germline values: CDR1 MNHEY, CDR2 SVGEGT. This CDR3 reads CVSSWASGRAGNEQFF. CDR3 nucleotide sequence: TGTGTCAGCAGTTGGGCTAGCGGGAGGGCCGGGAATGAGCAGTTCTTC.

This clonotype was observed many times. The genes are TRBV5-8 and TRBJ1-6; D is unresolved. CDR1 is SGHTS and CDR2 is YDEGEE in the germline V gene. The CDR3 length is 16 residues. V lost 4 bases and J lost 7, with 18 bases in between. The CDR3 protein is CASSPTAGAINSPLHF. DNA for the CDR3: TGTGCCAGCAGCCCTACGGCCGGAGCAATCAATTCACCCCTCCACTTT.

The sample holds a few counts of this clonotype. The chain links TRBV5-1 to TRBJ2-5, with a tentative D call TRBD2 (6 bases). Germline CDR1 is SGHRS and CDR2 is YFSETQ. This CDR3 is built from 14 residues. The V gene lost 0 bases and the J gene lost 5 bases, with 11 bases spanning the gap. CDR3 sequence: CASSLAGSGETQYF. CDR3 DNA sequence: TGCGCCAGCAGCTTGGCCGGGAGTGGCGAGACCCAGTACTTC.

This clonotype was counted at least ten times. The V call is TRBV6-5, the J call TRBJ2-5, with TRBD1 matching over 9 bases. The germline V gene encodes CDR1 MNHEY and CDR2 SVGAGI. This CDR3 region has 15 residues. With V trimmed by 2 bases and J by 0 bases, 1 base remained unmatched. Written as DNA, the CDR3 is TGTGCCAGCAGTTACGGGGACAGGGACCAAGAGACCCAGTACTTC. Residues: CASSYGDRDQETQYF.

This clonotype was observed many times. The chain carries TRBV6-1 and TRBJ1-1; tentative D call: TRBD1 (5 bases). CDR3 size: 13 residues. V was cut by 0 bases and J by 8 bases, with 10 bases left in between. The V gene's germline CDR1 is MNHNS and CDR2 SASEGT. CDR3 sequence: CASSEAPGTEAFF. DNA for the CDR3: TGTGCCAGCAGTGAAGCGCCAGGGACCGAAGCTTTCTTT.

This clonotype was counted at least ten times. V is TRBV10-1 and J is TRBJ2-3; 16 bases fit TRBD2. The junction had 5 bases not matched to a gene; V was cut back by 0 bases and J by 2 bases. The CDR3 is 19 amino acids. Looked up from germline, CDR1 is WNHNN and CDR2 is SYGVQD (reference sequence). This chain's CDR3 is CASSESGTSGGGATDTQYF. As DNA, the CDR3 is TGCGCCAGCAGTGAGTCCGGGACTAGCGGGGGGGGTGCCACAGATACGCAGTATTTT.

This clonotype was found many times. The CDR3 sequence is CASGLAEGAKAFF. The CDR3 bases are TGTGCTAGTGGTTTGGCGGAGGGGGCAAAAGCTTTCTTT. The chain combines TRBV12-5 with TRBJ1-1, with 7 bases lining up with TRBD1. J lost 9 bases, V lost 1 base, and 5 bases had no gene match. CDR1 LGHNT and CDR2 FRNRAP come from the germline V gene. This CDR3 contains 13 residues.

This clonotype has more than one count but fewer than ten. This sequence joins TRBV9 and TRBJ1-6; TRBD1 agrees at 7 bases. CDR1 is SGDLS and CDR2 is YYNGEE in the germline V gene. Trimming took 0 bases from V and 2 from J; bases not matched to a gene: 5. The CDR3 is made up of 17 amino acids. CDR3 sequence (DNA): TGTGCCAGCAGCGTAGGTGGAGGGGGCCCCTATAATTCACCCCTCCACTTT. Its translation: CASSVGGGGPYNSPLHF.